The 28 T cell receptor beta chains below were found in one sample sequenced in a study of CD8+CD57+ T cells in acquired aplastic anemia. The authors sequenced patients whose flow cytometry had shown CD8+CD57+ cell expansion. TCR beta VDJ and CDR3 profiling used genomic DNA as template. TCRdb reanalysed the reads using MiXCR and keeps one entry per CDR3 protein. The sample holds about 180,000 distinct CDR3 sequences, 40% to 50% seen once. The sequenced sample consisted of sorted CD4+, CD8+, or CD8+CD57+ T cells (not recorded which) from PBMCs. The origin of the receptors is a human donor with aplastic anemia.

The V gene is TRBV7-9, the J gene TRBJ2-7; possibly TRBD2 for D (6 bases). CDR1 is SEHNR, CDR2 FQNEAQ, per germline (reference sequence). This CDR3 has 15 residues. Trimming pared 5 bases from V and 1 base from J, leaving 15 bases between. The CDR3 here is CASSPEWGTSYEQYF. CDR3 coding DNA: TGTGCCAGCAGCCCAGAATGGGGGACTTCCTACGAGCAGTACTTC.

This clonotype was observed at least ten times. This rearrangement joins TRBV4-2 to TRBJ2-5, with D possibly called TRBD1 or TRBD2 (5 bases each). Looked up from germline, CDR1 is LGHNA and CDR2 is YNFKEQ. The CDR3 runs to 16 residues. V lost 4 bases and J lost 2, with 17 bases in between. CDR3 region: CASSPRGEPGQETQYF. The CDR3 nucleotides are TGTGCCAGCAGCCCTCGAGGGGAGCCGGGACAAGAGACCCAGTACTTC.

This clonotype was recorded only once. The rearrangement uses TRBV6-1 and TRBJ2-7; D call uncertain. Germline V CDR1 and CDR2: MNHNS, SASEGT. V was shortened by 6 bases and J by 5 bases, with 11 bases between the two germline ends. The CDR3 consists of 12 residues. The CDR3 sequence is CASRSIWDEQYF. The CDR3 DNA follows: TGTGCCAGCAGAAGTATTTGGGACGAGCAGTACTTC.

In its sample, this clonotype was seen many times. The V gene is TRBV28, the J gene TRBJ2-7; a weak D match, TRBD1 (6 bases). This CDR3 spans 15 amino acids. Looked up from germline, CDR1 is MDHEN and CDR2 is SYDVKM. V was clipped by 7 bases and J by 9 bases, with 25 bases between them. Here the CDR3 reads CASTHIARDKGAQYF. The CDR3 coding sequence is TGTGCCAGCACCCACATTGCCCGGGACAAGGGAGCGCAGTACTTC. Supplemented by reference TRBV28 and TRBJ2-7, the full variable domain reads DVKVTQSSRYLVKRTGEKVFLECVQDMDHENMFWYRQDPGLGLRLIYFSYDVKMKEKGDIPEGYSVSREKKERFSLILESASTNQTSMYLCASTHIARDKGAQYFGPGTRLTVT.

This clonotype appeared many times. In DNA, the CDR3 is TGCGCCAGCAGCCTGTGGGTCTCTGGGGCCAACGTCCTGACTTTC. Its protein is CASSLWVSGANVLTF. This chain connects TRBV5-1 to TRBJ2-6; D gene ambiguous. V lost 4 bases to trimming and J lost 0 bases, with 8 bases between them. The germline CDR1 and CDR2 sequences are SGHRS and YFSETQ. The CDR3 contains 15 residues.

In its sample, this clonotype was seen many times. This sequence joins TRBV2 and TRBJ1-2; D call uncertain. The ends were cut back, 1 base at V and 4 bases at J, with 13 bases in the middle. The CDR3 is made up of 15 amino acids. Germline V gene lookup returns CDR1 SNHLY and CDR2 FYNNEI. CDR3 coding DNA: TGTGCCAGCAGTGAAGGTCTGGGTCGGGTCTATGGCTACACCTTC. This encodes CASSEGLGRVYGYTF.

The chain has TRBV29-1 and TRBJ2-7, with D possibly TRBD1 on 6 matching bases. This CDR3 is 15 amino acids long. Germline V gene data show CDR1 as SQVTM and CDR2 as ANQGSEA. V lost 1 base to trimming and J lost 2 bases, with 15 bases between them. The CDR3, as DNA: TGCAGCGTTGAAGGGGCAGGGGCTAGCCCCTACGAGCAGTACTTC. It codes for CSVEGAGASPYEQYF.

A remark on this clonotype: This may stem from a read error, because a much larger clone lies one nucleotide away. The gene calls are TRBV9 and TRBJ2-5; TRBD2 is a possible D gene (5 bases). Per the germline V gene, CDR1 is SGDLS and CDR2 is YYNGEE. The CDR3 is 16 amino acids. V was shortened by 4 bases and J by 11 bases, with 27 bases between the two germline ends. The CDR3 region is CASSPRASTLNNEQYF. Here the CDR3 DNA reads TGTGCCAGCAGCCCGCGGGCCTCCACCCTAAACAATGAGCAGTACTTC.

The chain links TRBV29-1 to TRBJ1-2; weak D call: TRBD1 (6 bases). The germline CDR1 and CDR2 sequences are SQVTM and ANQGSEA. This CDR3 region has 14 residues. V was cut by 7 bases and J by 6 bases, with 21 bases left in between. The CDR3 region is CSGTGRAGRDGYTF. CDR3 bases: TGCAGCGGAACAGGGCGCGCAGGGCGAGATGGCTACACCTTC.

This clonotype was picked up many times. CDR3 bases: TGTGCCAGCAGCTTGATCGCAGGCAATGAGCAGTTCTTC. This gives the protein CASSLIAGNEQFF. The chain employs TRBV7-9 and TRBJ2-1; D uncertain. V was trimmed by 3 bases and J by 6 bases, leaving 9 bases between them. Germline values: CDR1 SEHNR, CDR2 FQNEAQ (reference sequence). CDR3 length: 13 amino acids.

The chain carries TRBV7-9 and TRBJ2-7; tentative D call: TRBD2 (7 bases). The length of the CDR3 is 15 residues. Germline-derived CDR1 and CDR2 are SEHNR and FQNEAQ (reference sequence). The germline V and J ends were trimmed by 10 bases and 4 bases, with 23 bases remaining between them. The CDR3 DNA is TGTGCCACGGAATCGAGGGAGGGGGGGGCGTACGAGCAGTACTTC. Translated, it gives CATESREGGAYEQYF.

This chain joins TRBV29-1 and TRBJ1-1, with D uncertain. CDR1 is SQVTM, CDR2 ANQGSEA, per germline. V dropped 6 bases and J dropped 3 bases, with 20 bases sitting between them. This CDR3 is built from 15 residues. CDR3 amino acids: CSVRMASLPHTEAFF. The CDR3 region has the DNA TGCAGCGTGAGGATGGCTTCCCTACCCCACACTGAAGCTTTCTTT.

This clonotype showed up many times. The J gene is TRBJ1-2, the V gene TRBV19; D gene unclear. CDR3 length: 15 amino acids. Germline values: CDR1 LNHDA, CDR2 SQIVND (reference sequence). V lost 0 bases to trimming and J lost 5 bases, with 13 bases between them. CDR3 sequence: CASSIDKQLSYGYTF. In DNA, the CDR3 is TGTGCCAGTAGTATAGATAAACAGCTCTCGTATGGCTACACCTTC.

This clonotype was recorded many times. The chain links TRBV6-1 to TRBJ1-1, with D possibly being TRBD1 (5 bases). The CDR3 is 13 amino acids. The V gene lost 5 bases and the J gene lost 4 bases, with 11 bases spanning the gap. Germline CDR1 is MNHNS and CDR2 is SASEGT. CDR3 coding DNA: TGTGCCAGCAGTCTCCCGGGGGTCACTGAAGCTTTCTTT. It translates to CASSLPGVTEAFF.

On this clonotype itself: Compared with germline, one end of the junction differs, possibly owing to a read error. The rearrangement uses TRBV5-1 and TRBJ2-3, with 14 bases identical to TRBD2. The CDR3 extends over 16 amino acids. Germline V gene sequence: CDR1 SGHRS, CDR2 YFSETQ. For the CDR3, the DNA is TGCGCCAGCAGCTCCGGGACTAGCGGGGGCACAGATATGCAGTATTTT. Residues: CASSSGTSGGTDMQYF.

J is TRBJ2-1 and V is TRBV7-3; 10 bases are a match to TRBD1. Germline CDR1 reads SGHTA; CDR2 reads FQGTGA. The CDR3 runs to 14 residues. With 7 bases clipped from V and 7 bases from J, the junction kept 7 bases outside the gene matches. The CDR3 DNA follows: TGTGCCAGCACCTACGGACAGGGGGGGAATGAGCAGTTCTTC. The encoded protein is CASTYGQGGNEQFF.

In its sample, this clonotype was seen many times. The genes are TRBV6-1 and TRBJ2-3; TRBD2 is a possible D gene (5 bases). Germline V gene sequence: CDR1 MNHNS, CDR2 SASEGT. This CDR3 has 15 amino acids. V was shortened by 6 bases and J by 2 bases, with 15 bases between the two germline ends. The CDR3 reads CASSAPGLNTDTQYF. CDR3 in DNA: TGTGCCAGCAGCGCCCCGGGGTTGAACACAGATACGCAGTATTTT.

The chain employs TRBV4-3 and TRBJ1-5, with D unclear. Germline V lookup: CDR1 LGHNA, CDR2 YSLEER. Trimming left V 1 base short and J 7 bases short, with 20 bases between. The CDR3 covers 17 residues. CDR3 region: CASSQGRVGSGRQPQHF. CDR3 coding DNA: TGCGCCAGCAGCCAAGGACGGGTGGGGTCAGGTCGGCAGCCCCAGCATTTT.

The chain couples TRBV29-1 to TRBJ1-2; a weak D match, TRBD1 (6 bases). In germline, CDR1 is SQVTM, CDR2 ANQGSEA. The CDR3 is 12 amino acids. The V end was cut by 2 bases, the J end by 2 bases, with 6 bases between. In DNA form, the CDR3 reads TGCAGCGTTGAACAGGGGAACTATGGCTACACCTTC. As protein: CSVEQGNYGYTF. Based on the CDR3 plus reference TRBV29-1 and TRBJ1-2, the full variable domain is SAVISQKPSRDICQRGTSLTIQCQVDSQVTMMFWYRQQPGQSLTLIATANQGSEATYESGFVIDKFPISRPNLTFSTLTVSNMSPEDSSIYLCSVEQGNYGYTFGSGTRLTVV.

The CDR3 protein is CRPRLASGEQFF. As DNA, the CDR3 is TGCAGACCTAGACTAGCGTCGGGTGAGCAGTTCTTC. This chain connects TRBV20-1 to TRBJ2-1; 8 positions agree with TRBD2. In germline, CDR1 is DFQATT, CDR2 SNEGSKA (reference sequence). CDR3 length: 12 residues.

This clonotype came up many times. The rearrangement uses TRBV7-2 and TRBJ2-3; perhaps TRBD2 as D (6 bases). The CDR3 covers 14 residues. Per the germline V gene, CDR1 is SGHTA and CDR2 is FQGNSA. Trimming removed 5 bases at V and 4 bases at J, with 13 bases between. DNA for the CDR3: TGTGCCAGCAGCCGGGACCCGGGGGCAGATACGCAGTATTTT. Protein sequence: CASSRDPGADTQYF.

Only one count was recorded for this clonotype. The rearrangement links TRBV2 to TRBJ2-1; no firm D call. The CDR3 extends over 13 amino acids. V lost 10 bases and J lost 7, with 17 bases in between. Germline V lookup: CDR1 SNHLY, CDR2 FYNNEI. This chain's CDR3 is CATSTRIGNEQFF. CDR3 nucleotide sequence: TGTGCCACCAGCACCAGAATTGGGAATGAGCAGTTCTTC.

The V call is TRBV4-1, the J call TRBJ2-1, with 9 nucleotides matching TRBD2. The germline V gene has CDR1 MGHRA and CDR2 YSYEKL. The CDR3 loop spans 15 amino acids. Trimming took 6 bases from V and 4 from J; bases not matched to a gene: 7. CDR3 nucleotides: TGCGCCAGCAGTGTCAATCTAGCGGGGTACAATGAGCAGTTCTTC. This sequence encodes CASSVNLAGYNEQFF.

With regard to this clonotype: The junction does not match germline at one end; this may be a read error. This chain links TRBV7-6 with TRBJ2-5, with a tentative D call TRBD1 (6 bases). Germline V lookup: CDR1 SGHVS, CDR2 FNYEAQ. This CDR3 is built from 14 residues. CDR3: CASTRGNREDTQYF. Written as DNA, the CDR3 is TGTGCCAGCACTAGGGGGAATAGAGAAGATACCCAGTACTTC.

The rearrangement joins TRBV6-1 to TRBJ2-7, with D tentatively TRBD1 or TRBD2 (5 bases each). CDR3 length: 14 residues. V lost 9 bases to trimming and J lost 2 bases, with 17 bases between them. The germline CDR1 and CDR2 sequences are MNHNS and SASEGT. CDR3: CASSGRGAAYEQYF. CDR3 in DNA: TGTGCCAGTTCTGGGCGAGGGGCAGCCTACGAGCAGTACTTC.

At least ten counts were recorded for this clonotype. The chain carries TRBV7-8 and TRBJ2-7; weak D call: TRBD1 (7 bases). The germline V gene encodes CDR1 SGHVS and CDR2 FQNEAQ. V lost 1 base to trimming and J lost 1 base, with 11 bases between them. This CDR3 is built from 15 residues. CDR3 sequence (DNA): TGTGCCAGCAGCTTAGACAGGGGAGGTTCCTACGAGCAGTACTTC. This sequence encodes CASSLDRGGSYEQYF.

The table lists this clonotype with a count of one. A much larger clonotype is one base distant, so this may be a read error. This rearrangement joins TRBV6-6 to TRBJ2-5; 10 bases line up with TRBD2. Trimming removed 8 bases from V and 5 bases from J; junction bases left unmatched: 5. In germline, CDR1 is MNHNY, CDR2 SVGAGI (reference sequence). The CDR3 is 13 residues long. The CDR3 DNA is TGTGCCAGCCAGCGGGGGGGCCGGGAGACCCAGTACTTC. Translated, it gives CASQRGGRETQYF.

The rearrangement uses TRBV19 and TRBJ1-5; possible D gene TRBD1, 5 bases. This CDR3 region has 14 residues. Looked up from germline, CDR1 is LNHDA and CDR2 is SQIVND (reference sequence). The V and J ends lost 3 bases and 6 bases respectively, with 12 bases between them. The CDR3 bases are TGTGCCAGTAGTATGGTGGGGCAGGTTCAGCCCCAGCATTTT. This translates into CASSMVGQVQPQHF.